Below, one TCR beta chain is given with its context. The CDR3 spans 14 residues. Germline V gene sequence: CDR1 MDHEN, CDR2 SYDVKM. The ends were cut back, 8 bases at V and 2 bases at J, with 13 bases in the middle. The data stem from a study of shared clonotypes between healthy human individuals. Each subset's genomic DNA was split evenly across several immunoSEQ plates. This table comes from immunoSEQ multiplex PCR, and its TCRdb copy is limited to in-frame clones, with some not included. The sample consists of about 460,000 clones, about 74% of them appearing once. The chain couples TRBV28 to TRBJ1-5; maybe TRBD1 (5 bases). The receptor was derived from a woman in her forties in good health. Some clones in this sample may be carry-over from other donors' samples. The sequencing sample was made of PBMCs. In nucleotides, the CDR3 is TGTGCCAGCCTGTGGGGGAATGGCAATCAGCCCCAGCATTTT. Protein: CASLWGNGNQPQHF.